The T cell receptor (beta chain) under discussion was sequenced for a study of T cells in Graves' hyperthyroidism and ophthalmopathy (dated by TCRdb to about 2019). As for the study more broadly: Peripheral blood was sampled at the time of initial diagnosis, prior to any treatment. A discovery cohort of approximately 97 patients, approximately 45 with Graves' ophthalmopathy and more than 55 with stable Graves' hyperthyroidism, was used to find distinguishing TCR V-J signatures. Whether ophthalmopathy could be predicted prospectively was tested in an independent validation cohort made up of roughly 19 hyperthyroidism patients plus 17 patients who later progressed to ophthalmopathy. The 75 to 100 discovery patients were randomly split 7:3 into training and test sets. Thyroid tissue and blood T-cell repertoires from about six Graves' hyperthyroidism patients were also compared in the study. After blood sampling, hyperthyroidism patients were treated with methimazole at a starting dose of 30 mg daily, and ophthalmopathy patients were treated with high-dose intravenous methylprednisolone. According to the paper, TCR Vbeta CDR3 sequencing was carried out on 135 peripheral blood samples, which came from over 40 ophthalmopathy, roughly 75 hyperthyroidism and some 17 progressor patients.

A remark on this clonotype: Which antigen it targets is not known. No base quality information exists; no much larger clone differs at one position.

Amplification of TCR beta CDR3 regions was carried out from RNA transcripts. The first round of RT-PCR for the TCR CDR3 was performed with the HTBI primer set and the Qiagen OneStep RT-PCR kit. A second multiplex PCR round built the libraries, followed by size selection and purification. Sequencing of the libraries was done on an Illumina HiSeq2000 using paired-end 100 bp reads. The study's processing was this. SOAPnuke was used to process the raw data, with reads discarded if the reads contained adapters or uncalled bases, had a mean Phred below 15, or lacked an exact constant-primer or identifier match. COPE v1.2.5 was used to merge the high-quality paired reads, and each unique nucleotide sequence was defined as a clonotype. Clonotypes were aligned to IMGT TRBV, TRBD and TRBJ reference segments using MiTCR v1.1. The analysis included only V-J combinations with a frequency above 0.0001, which together covered roughly 99% of the repertoires. The TCS score was defined as F50 (clonal expansion) divided by E x V (chaos), with BLOSUM62-based TCRdist calculated between CDR3 peptides within each V-J. Welch's t-statistics and random forest reduced just over 500 V-J features to 13, which were used in a naive Bayes classifier (R e1071). Thyroid-blood repertoire similarity was quantified with the Morisita-Horn index. TCRdb trimmed public reads at Q25 via fastp, called clones via MiXCR and kept in-frame beta chains. Every entry covers one CDR3 protein and lists the most common genes and DNA from its rows. TCRdb's processing, not the study's, gives the V and J calls here. This sample holds over 700,000 distinct CDR3 sequences; around 40% were observed only once. The top ten constitute around 30% of the sample.

V was cut back by 6 bases and J by 0 bases, leaving a gap of 18 bases between them. CDR1 and CDR2, looked up from the germline V gene (reference sequence), are DFQATT and SNEGSKA. Including the terminal cysteine and phenylalanine, the CDR3 comprises 17 residues. Only the CDR3 region is kept as DNA, spanning 51 bases read in frame from base 1. Results and caveats for the whole study, not just this receptor: Most expanded thyroid clonotypes (frequency above 0.001) were also detected in blood, a finding suggesting that blood repertoires may reflect thyroid immune responses. In validation, the model predicted progression to ophthalmopathy with over 60% sensitivity and around 72% specificity, a median of about six months before onset. In cross-validation, a model built on a 13 V-J signature told ophthalmopathy apart from stable hyperthyroidism with 87.88% sensitivity and about 81% specificity, and in testing the same model reached 80%/75%. No statistical method was used to set the sample size in advance, and investigators knew the group allocation.

Stable Graves' hyperthyroidism was defined as the absence of progression to ophthalmopathy over 18 months of follow-up. The hyperthyroidism patients were between 18 and 65 years old and newly diagnosed, with a disease duration of less than 2 months. The study excluded patients with uncontrolled infections, other autoimmune diseases, pregnancy or lactation. Diagnoses were established on the basis of clinical symptoms, serum thyroxine and TRAb, thyroid ultrasound, and orbital computed tomography. Ficoll-Paque density gradient centrifugation was used to isolate PBMCs from about 9.4 ml of fresh peripheral blood. Trizol reagent was used to extract total RNA, and RNA quality was then checked on an Agilent 2100 Bioanalyzer.

Material: blood. The chain is encoded by TRBV20-1 joined to TRBJ1-6; no D gene is confidently identified. The source is a woman in her forties with Graves' hyperthyroidism. The nucleotides read TGCAGTGCCCCTCGATTGGCGGAGAGCTCCTATAATTCACCCCTCCACTTT. Translated, this gives CSAPRLAESSYNSPLHF.